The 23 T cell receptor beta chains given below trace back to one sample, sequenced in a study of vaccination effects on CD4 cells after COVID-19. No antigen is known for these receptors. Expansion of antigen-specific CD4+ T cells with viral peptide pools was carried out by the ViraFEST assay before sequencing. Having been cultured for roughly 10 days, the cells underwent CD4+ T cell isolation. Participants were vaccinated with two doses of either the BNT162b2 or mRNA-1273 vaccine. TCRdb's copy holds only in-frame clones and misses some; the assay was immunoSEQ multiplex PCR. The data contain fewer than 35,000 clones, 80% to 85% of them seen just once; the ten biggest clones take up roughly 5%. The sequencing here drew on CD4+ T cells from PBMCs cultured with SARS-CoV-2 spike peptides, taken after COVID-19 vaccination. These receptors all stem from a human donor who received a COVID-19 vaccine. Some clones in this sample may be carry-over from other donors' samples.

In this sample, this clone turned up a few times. For the CDR3, the DNA is TGTGCCAGCAGCTTAACCGGAGGACTCACCGGGGAGCTGTTTTTT. Protein product: CASSLTGGLTGELFF. This chain joins TRBV7-3 and TRBJ2-2; the D gene is possibly TRBD2 (5 bases). CDR1 and CDR2 (germline): SGHTA, FQGTGA. Trimming removed 0 bases from V and 4 bases from J, with 9 bases in between. This CDR3 contains 15 residues.

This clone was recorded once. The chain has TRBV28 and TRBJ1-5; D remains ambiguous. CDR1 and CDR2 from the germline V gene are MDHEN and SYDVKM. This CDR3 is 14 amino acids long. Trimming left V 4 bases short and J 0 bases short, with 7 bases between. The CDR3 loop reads CASSSLYSNQPQHF. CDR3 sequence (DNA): TGTGCCAGCAGTTCCCTTTATAGCAATCAGCCCCAGCATTTT.

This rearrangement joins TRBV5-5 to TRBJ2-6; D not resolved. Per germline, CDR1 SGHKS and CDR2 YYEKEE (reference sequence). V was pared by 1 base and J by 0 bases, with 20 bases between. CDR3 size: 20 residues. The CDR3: CASSLTPSGSDSSGANVLTF. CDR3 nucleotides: TGTGCCAGCAGCTTGACCCCGAGTGGGTCCGATAGCTCTGGGGCCAACGTCCTGACTTTC.

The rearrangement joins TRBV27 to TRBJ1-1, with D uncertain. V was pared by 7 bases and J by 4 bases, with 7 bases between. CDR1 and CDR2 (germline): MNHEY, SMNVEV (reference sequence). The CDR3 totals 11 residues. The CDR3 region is CASIGTTEAFF. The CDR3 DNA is TGTGCCAGCATAGGTACCACTGAAGCTTTCTTT.

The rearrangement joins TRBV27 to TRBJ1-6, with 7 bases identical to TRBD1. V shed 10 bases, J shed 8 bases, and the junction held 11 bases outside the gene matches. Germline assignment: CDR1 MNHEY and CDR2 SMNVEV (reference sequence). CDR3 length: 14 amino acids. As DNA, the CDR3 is TGTGCCACCGGAAAAGGGGGCATAGATTCACCCCTCCACTTT. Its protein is CATGKGGIDSPLHF.

CDR3 amino acids: CASSLWDTEAFF. The CDR3 bases are TGTGCCAGCAGCCTCTGGGACACTGAAGCTTTCTTT. The genes are TRBV7-9 and TRBJ1-1, with no clear D. The CDR3 sequence is 12 residues long. The V gene's germline CDR1 is SEHNR and CDR2 FQNEAQ (reference sequence). V lost 5 bases and J lost 3, with 7 bases in between.

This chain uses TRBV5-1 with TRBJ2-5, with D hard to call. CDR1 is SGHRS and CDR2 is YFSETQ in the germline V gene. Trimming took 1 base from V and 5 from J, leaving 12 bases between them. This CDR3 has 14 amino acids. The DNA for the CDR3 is TGCGCCAGCAGCTTGTTCGGCCAGGAGGAGACCCAGTACTTC. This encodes CASSLFGQEETQYF.

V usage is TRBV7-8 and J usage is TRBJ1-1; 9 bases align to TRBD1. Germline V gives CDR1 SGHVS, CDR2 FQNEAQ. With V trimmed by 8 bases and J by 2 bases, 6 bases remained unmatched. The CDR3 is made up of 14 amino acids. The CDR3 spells CASSLGQGNTEAFF. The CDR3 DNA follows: TGTGCCAGCTCGCTGGGACAGGGTAACACTGAAGCTTTCTTT.

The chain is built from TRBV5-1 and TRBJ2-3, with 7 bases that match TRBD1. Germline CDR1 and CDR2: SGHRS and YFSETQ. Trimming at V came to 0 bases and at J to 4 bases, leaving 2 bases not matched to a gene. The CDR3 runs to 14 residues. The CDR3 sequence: CASSLARGSDTQYF. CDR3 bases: TGCGCCAGCAGCTTGGCCAGGGGGTCAGATACGCAGTATTTT. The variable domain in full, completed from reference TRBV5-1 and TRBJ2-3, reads KAGVTQTPRYLIKTRGQQVTLSCSPISGHRSVSWYQQTPGQGLQFLFEYFSETQRNKGNFPGRFSGRQFSNSRSEMNVSTLELGDSALYLCASSLARGSDTQYFGPGTRLTVL.

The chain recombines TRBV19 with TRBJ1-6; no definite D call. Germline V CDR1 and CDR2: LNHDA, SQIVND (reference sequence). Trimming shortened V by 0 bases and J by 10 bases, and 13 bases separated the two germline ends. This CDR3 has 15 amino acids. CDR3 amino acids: CASSIDHEIGSPLHF. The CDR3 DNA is TGTGCCAGTAGTATAGATCACGAAATCGGGTCACCCCTCCACTTT.

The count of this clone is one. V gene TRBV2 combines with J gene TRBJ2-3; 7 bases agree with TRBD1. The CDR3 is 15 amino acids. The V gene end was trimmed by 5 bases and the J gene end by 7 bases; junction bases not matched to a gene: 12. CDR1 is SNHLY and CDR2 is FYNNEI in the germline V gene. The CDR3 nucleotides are TGTGCCAGCAGTTCGGACACAGGGGAGAGGCATACGCAGTATTTT. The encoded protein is CASSSDTGERHTQYF.

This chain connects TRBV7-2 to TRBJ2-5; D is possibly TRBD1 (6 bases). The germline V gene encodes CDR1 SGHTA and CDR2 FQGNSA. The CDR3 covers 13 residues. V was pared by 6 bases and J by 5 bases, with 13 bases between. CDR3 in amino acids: CASRPYTGETQYF. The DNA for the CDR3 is TGTGCCAGCAGACCATACACAGGGGAGACCCAGTACTTC.

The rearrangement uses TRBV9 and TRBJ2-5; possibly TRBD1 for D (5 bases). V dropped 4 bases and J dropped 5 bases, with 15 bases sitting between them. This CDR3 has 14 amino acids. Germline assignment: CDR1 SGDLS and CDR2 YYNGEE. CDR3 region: CASSPWTKGETQYF. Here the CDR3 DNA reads TGTGCCAGCAGCCCATGGACCAAGGGGGAGACCCAGTACTTC.

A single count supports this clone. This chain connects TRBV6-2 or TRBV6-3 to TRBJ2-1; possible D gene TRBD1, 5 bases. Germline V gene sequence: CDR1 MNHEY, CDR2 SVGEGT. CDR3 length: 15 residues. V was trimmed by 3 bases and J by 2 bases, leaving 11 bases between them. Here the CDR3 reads CASSYGGATYNEQFF. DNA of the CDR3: TGTGCCAGCAGTTATGGTGGGGCCACCTACAATGAGCAGTTCTTC.

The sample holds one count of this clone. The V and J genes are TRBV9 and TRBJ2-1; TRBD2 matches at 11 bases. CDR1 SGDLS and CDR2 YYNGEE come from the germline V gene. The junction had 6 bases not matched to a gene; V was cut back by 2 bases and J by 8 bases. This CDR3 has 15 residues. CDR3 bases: TGTGCCAGCAGCGTCGTAGCGGGGGGGCTTTATGAGCAGTTCTTC. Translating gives CASSVVAGGLYEQFF.

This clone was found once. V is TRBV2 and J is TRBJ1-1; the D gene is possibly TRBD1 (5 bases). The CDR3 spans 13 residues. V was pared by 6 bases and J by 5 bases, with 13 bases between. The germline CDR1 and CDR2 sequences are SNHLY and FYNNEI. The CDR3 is CASRDRGVTEAFF. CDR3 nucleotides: TGTGCCAGCAGGGATCGGGGGGTGACTGAAGCTTTCTTT.

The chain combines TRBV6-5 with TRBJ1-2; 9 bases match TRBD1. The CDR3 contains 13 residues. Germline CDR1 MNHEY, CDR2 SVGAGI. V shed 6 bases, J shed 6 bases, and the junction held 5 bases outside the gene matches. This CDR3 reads CASRYRGRDGYTF. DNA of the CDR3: TGTGCCAGCAGGTACAGGGGGCGGGATGGCTACACCTTC.

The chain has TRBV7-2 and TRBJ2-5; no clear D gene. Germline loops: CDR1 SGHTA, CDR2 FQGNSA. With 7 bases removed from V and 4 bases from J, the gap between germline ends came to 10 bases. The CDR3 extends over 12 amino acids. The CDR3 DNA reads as TGTGCCAGCACCCGCTATGGAGAGACCCAGTACTTC. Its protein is CASTRYGETQYF.

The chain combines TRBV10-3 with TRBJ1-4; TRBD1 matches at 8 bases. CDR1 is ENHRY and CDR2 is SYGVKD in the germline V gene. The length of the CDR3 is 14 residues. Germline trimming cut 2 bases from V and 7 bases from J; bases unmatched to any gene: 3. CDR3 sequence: CAISEKTGVEKLFF. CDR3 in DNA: TGTGCCATCAGTGAGAAGACAGGGGTTGAAAAACTGTTTTTT.

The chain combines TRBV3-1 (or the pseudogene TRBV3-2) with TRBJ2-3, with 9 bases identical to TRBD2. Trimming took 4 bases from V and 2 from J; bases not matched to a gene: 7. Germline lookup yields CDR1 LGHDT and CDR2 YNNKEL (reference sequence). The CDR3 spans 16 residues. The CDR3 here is CASSPQTSGYTDTQYF. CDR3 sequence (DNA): TGTGCCAGCAGCCCTCAGACTAGCGGCTACACAGATACGCAGTATTTT.

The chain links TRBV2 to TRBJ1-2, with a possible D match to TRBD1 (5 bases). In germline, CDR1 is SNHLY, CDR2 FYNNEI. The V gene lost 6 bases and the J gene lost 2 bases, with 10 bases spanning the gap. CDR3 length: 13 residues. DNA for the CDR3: TGTGCCAGCAGCGCGGGGCCAAACTATGGCTACACCTTC. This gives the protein CASSAGPNYGYTF.

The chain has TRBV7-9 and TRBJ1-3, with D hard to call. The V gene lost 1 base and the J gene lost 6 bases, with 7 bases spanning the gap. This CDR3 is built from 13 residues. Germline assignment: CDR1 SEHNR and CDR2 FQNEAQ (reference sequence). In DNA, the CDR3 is TGTGCCAGCAGCTTAGGGTACGCAAACACCATATATTTT. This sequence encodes CASSLGYANTIYF. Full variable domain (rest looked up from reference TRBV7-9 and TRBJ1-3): DTGVSQNPRHKITKRGQNVTFRCDPISEHNRLYWYRQTLGQGPEFLTYFQNEAQLEKSRLLSDRFSAERPKGSFSTLEIQRTEQGDSAMYLCASSLGYANTIYFGEGSWLTVV.

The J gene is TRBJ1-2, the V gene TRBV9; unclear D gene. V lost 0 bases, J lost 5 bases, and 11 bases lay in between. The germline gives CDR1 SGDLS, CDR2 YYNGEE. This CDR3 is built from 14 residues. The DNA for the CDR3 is TGTGCCAGCAGCGTAGGAGTCCTAGGTTATGGCTACACCTTC. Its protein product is CASSVGVLGYGYTF. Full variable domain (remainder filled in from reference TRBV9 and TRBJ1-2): DSGVTQTPKHLITATGQRVTLRCSPRSGDLSVYWYQQSLDQGLQFLIQYYNGEERAKGNILERFSAQQFPDLHSELNLSSLELGDSALYFCASSVGVLGYGYTFGSGTRLTVV.